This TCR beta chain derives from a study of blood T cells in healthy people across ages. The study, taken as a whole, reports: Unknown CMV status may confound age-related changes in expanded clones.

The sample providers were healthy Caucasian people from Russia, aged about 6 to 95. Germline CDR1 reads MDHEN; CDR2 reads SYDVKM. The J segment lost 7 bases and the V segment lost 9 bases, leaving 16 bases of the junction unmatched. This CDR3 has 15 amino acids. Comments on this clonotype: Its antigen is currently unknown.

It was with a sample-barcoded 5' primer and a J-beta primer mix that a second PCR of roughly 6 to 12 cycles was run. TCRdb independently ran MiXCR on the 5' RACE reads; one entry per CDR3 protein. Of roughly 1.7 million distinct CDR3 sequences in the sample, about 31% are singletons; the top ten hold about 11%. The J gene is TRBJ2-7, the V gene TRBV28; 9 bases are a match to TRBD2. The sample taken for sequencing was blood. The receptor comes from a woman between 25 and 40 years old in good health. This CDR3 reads CASTKARREGREQYF. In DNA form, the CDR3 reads TGTGCCAGTACCAAGGCTAGGCGGGAGGGCCGGGAGCAGTACTTC.